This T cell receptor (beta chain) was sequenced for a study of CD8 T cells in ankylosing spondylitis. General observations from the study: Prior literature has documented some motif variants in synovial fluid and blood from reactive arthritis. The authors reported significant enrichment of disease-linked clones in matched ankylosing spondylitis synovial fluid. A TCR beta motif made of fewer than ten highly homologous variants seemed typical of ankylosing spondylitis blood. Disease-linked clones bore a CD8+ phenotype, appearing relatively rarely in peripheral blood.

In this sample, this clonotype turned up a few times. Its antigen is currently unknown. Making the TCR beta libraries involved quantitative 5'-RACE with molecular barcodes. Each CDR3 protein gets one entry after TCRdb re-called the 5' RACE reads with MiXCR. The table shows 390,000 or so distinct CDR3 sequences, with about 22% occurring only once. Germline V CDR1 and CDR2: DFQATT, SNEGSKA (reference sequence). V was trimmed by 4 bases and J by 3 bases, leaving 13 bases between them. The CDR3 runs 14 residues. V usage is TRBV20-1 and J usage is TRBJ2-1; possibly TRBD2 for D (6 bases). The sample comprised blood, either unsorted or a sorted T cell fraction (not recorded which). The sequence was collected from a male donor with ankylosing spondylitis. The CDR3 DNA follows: TGCAGTGCTACGGCCGGGAGTTTCTACAATGAGCAGTTCTTC. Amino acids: CSATAGSFYNEQFF.